This TCR beta chain was documented in a study of regulatory T cells in long-lasting Graves disease. Time point noted: persistent/refractory GD, antithyroid drugs over 5 years with positive TRAb. Extracted PBMC RNA gave rise to the TCR library. Overall study findings and caveats: Public clonotype sharing was higher in persistent than newly diagnosed patients.

Combining iRepertoire HTBI primers with Arm-PCR of CDR3 regions, the authors built TCR beta libraries. TCRdb passed the multiplex PCR reads through MiXCR, listing each CDR3 protein once. The sample consists of about 340,000 distinct CDR3 sequences, roughly a fifth of them appearing once. In the case of this clonotype: Antigen specificity is unknown.

The TCR originated in a female donor with Graves disease. The starting material was peripheral blood mononuclear cells (PBMCs), obtained when the disease was refractory, from a patient treated with antithyroid drugs.

The CDR3 loop is CASSIAAGLQETQYF. The CDR3 coding sequence is TGTGCCAGTAGTATAGCGGCGGGACTACAAGAGACCCAGTACTTC. The chain carries TRBV19 and TRBJ2-5; 7 nucleotides agree with TRBD2. Germline CDR1 and CDR2: LNHDA and SQIVND (reference sequence). V gave up 1 base and J gave up 2 bases; unmatched junction bases: 4. The CDR3 consists of 15 residues. The complete variable domain, with remaining parts taken from reference TRBV19 and TRBJ2-5, reads DGGITQSPKYLFRKEGQNVTLSCEQNLNHDAMYWYRQDPGQGLRLIYYSQIVNDFQKGDIAEGYSVSREKKESFPLTVTSAQKNPTAFYLCASSIAAGLQETQYFGPGTRLLVL.